Shown below are 7 T cell receptor beta chains from a single sample sequenced in a study of technical replicates of blood from a handful of donors. Using immunoSEQ multiplex PCR, the repertoire was profiled, and TCRdb retains in-frame clones only, with some absent. The sample has around 70,000 clones, around 93% seen once. Sequenced input: T cells isolated from PBMCs. These receptors all come from a human donor in good health.

The CDR3 spells CASSEYRTGGLGEQYF. Written as DNA, the CDR3 is TGTGCCAGCAGTGAGTACCGGACAGGGGGCCTGGGCGAGCAGTACTTC. The gene calls are TRBV2 and TRBJ2-7; 11 bases map to TRBD1. With 3 bases clipped from V and 6 bases from J, the junction kept 10 bases outside the gene matches. Germline CDR1 and CDR2: SNHLY and FYNNEI. This CDR3 contains 16 residues.

This chain uses TRBV5-1 with TRBJ1-2, with 10 bases identical to TRBD1. CDR1 is SGHRS and CDR2 is YFSETQ in the germline V gene. This CDR3 region has 16 residues. Losses at the gene ends were 4 bases for V and 4 bases for J; bases not matched to a gene: 10. CDR3 nucleotide sequence: TGCGCCAGCAGCGCCGGGACAGGGGCTCGGAGCTATGGCTACACCTTC. Amino acid sequence: CASSAGTGARSYGYTF.

V usage is TRBV30 and J usage is TRBJ2-5; 10 positions agree with TRBD2. This CDR3 is 14 amino acids long. Germline CDR1 and CDR2: GTSNPN and SVGIG (reference sequence). J lost 3 bases, V lost 2 bases, and 3 bases had no gene match. The CDR3 DNA sequence: TGTGCCTGGAGTAGGCTAGCGGGGGAAGAGACCCAGTACTTC. Amino acids: CAWSRLAGEETQYF.

In this sample, this clone turned up a few times. V gene TRBV9 combines with J gene TRBJ1-1; tentatively, D is TRBD1 (5 bases). The germline V and J ends were trimmed by 4 bases and 4 bases, with 14 bases remaining between them. CDR1 SGDLS and CDR2 YYNGEE come from the germline V gene. The CDR3 consists of 14 residues. DNA of the CDR3: TGTGCCAGCAGCTGGGACGGGGGAGCCACTGAAGCTTTCTTT. It encodes CASSWDGGATEAFF.

This clone was observed a handful of times. The rearrangement links TRBV9 to TRBJ2-2; D possibly corresponds to TRBD2 (5 bases). The CDR3 extends over 14 amino acids. Germline assignment: CDR1 SGDLS and CDR2 YYNGEE. V was shortened by 3 bases and J by 0 bases, with 6 bases between the two germline ends. The CDR3 spells CASSARANTGELFF. The CDR3 DNA reads as TGTGCCAGCAGCGCGCGGGCGAACACCGGGGAGCTGTTTTTT.

The J gene is TRBJ2-2, the V gene TRBV23-1; TRBD2 aligns across 11 bases. TRBV23-1 falls under the ORF class, with uncertain function. The CDR3 loop spans 18 amino acids. V shed 3 bases and J 0 bases; nucleotides not matched to a gene: 6. In DNA form, the CDR3 reads TGCGCCAGCAGTCAGGGACTAGCGGTTGTCGCGAACACCGGGGAGCTGTTTTTT. Its translation: CASSQGLAVVANTGELFF.

The V call is TRBV6-6, the J call TRBJ2-1; TRBD2 is a possible D gene (6 bases). This CDR3 comprises 14 residues. The V end was cut by 5 bases, the J end by 4 bases, with 12 bases between. The germline V gene has CDR1 MNHNY and CDR2 SVGAGI (reference sequence). The CDR3 loop is CASSPGLGYNEQFF. CDR3 coding DNA: TGTGCCAGCAGTCCGGGACTCGGTTACAATGAGCAGTTCTTC.